The clone carrying this TCR beta chain has more than one count but fewer than ten. Its matching antigen is unknown. The sample belongs to a study of CD8+ T cells in alopecia areata. A handful of patients' sorted CD4+ cells yielded CD25+CD127- cells. Peripheral blood and lesional scalp punch biopsies came from alopecia areata patients. Sorting of CD4+ and CD8+ T cells was performed on PBMCs. The CDR3 consists of 15 residues. The V gene lost 3 bases and the J gene lost 0 bases, with 9 bases spanning the gap. Per the germline V gene, CDR1 is MDHEN and CDR2 is SYDVKM. General study findings and limits: Compared with normal scalp, lesional scalp had higher clonality and more expanded CD8+ clones.

Extracted from the samples, RNA was reverse transcribed into cDNA to serve as the sequencing template. The assay was immunoSEQ multiplex PCR, and TCRdb's table has in-frame clones only and misses some. The sample contains around 8,000 clones, less than 75% of which appear only once. The chain recombines TRBV28 with TRBJ1-3; D unclear. The sequence derives from a human donor with alopecia areata. The sequenced sample consisted of CD4+ Tregs sorted from blood. CDR3: CASSFGGNSGNTIYF. DNA for the CDR3: TGTGCCAGCAGTTTCGGTGGGAACTCTGGAAACACCATATATTTT.